Here is one T cell receptor (beta chain) with its context. At one end the junction does not follow the germline gene, possibly because of a read error. The source of the sample is a study of blood T cell repertoires in COVID-19. Authors' data handling: By means of reference gene primer amplification, nucleated cell counts were estimated. The data were produced by immunoSEQ multiplex PCR, yet TCRdb's version contains in-frame clones alone and is incomplete. V and J calls and clone size are as listed in that table; D and trimming were resolved from the DNA. The data hold 19,000 or so clones, with 70% to 90% observed a single time. Sample: peripheral blood. The sequence came from a man in his 70s with acute or convalescent COVID-19.

As DNA, the CDR3 is TGTGCCAGCAGCCAAGGGAGTACAGGGAACTCCGACGAGCAGTACTTC. Translation: CASSQGSTGNSDEQYF. The chain combines TRBV4-2 with TRBJ2-7, with D possibly matching TRBD1 (6 bases). Germline V lookup: CDR1 LGHNA, CDR2 YNFKEQ. The CDR3 has 16 residues.